The 26 T cell receptor beta chains given below trace back to one sample, sequenced in a study of blood T cell repertoires in COVID-19. Method: immunoSEQ multiplex PCR; TCRdb's copy keeps in-frame clones and lacks some. The sample lists 150,000 or so clones; roughly 78% were seen once. Sequenced material: peripheral blood. These TCRs come from a human donor with acute or convalescent COVID-19. The donor label of this sample is uncertain.

The genes are TRBV3-1 (or the pseudogene TRBV3-2) and TRBJ2-5; D not certain. CDR3 length: 13 amino acids. Trimming took 2 bases from V and 0 from J, leaving 4 bases between them. The germline V gene has CDR1 LGHDT and CDR2 YNNKEL (reference sequence). The CDR3 is CASSQSYQETQYF. The CDR3 nucleotides read TGTGCCAGCAGCCAATCGTACCAAGAGACCCAGTACTTC.

V is TRBV9 and J is TRBJ1-2; D unclear. Deletions cut 4 bases from V and 5 bases from J, with 18 bases between. The CDR3 is made up of 15 amino acids. In germline, CDR1 is SGDLS, CDR2 YYNGEE. The CDR3 DNA reads as TGTGCCAGCAGCCCCCGGGAAGGGAAAGGATATGGCTACACCTTC. Amino acids: CASSPREGKGYGYTF.

The J gene is TRBJ1-2, the V gene TRBV19; 10 bases are shared with TRBD1. This CDR3 is 14 amino acids long. Trimming at V came to 6 bases and at J to 4 bases, leaving 5 bases not matched to a gene. In germline, CDR1 is LNHDA, CDR2 SQIVND (reference sequence). This chain's CDR3 is CASSGGTGAYGYTF. CDR3 DNA: TGTGCCAGTAGCGGGGGGACAGGGGCCTATGGCTACACCTTC.

The V call is TRBV7-9, the J call TRBJ2-7; 14 nucleotides match TRBD2. J lost 13 bases, V lost 3 bases, and 11 bases had no gene match. Germline lookup yields CDR1 SEHNR and CDR2 FQNEAQ (reference sequence). The CDR3 has 15 residues. In DNA, the CDR3 is TGTGCCAGCAGCTTTCTAGGGACTAGCGGGGGAGCGGCTTACTTC. Its protein is CASSFLGTSGGAAYF.

This chain joins TRBV27 and TRBJ2-5, with 7 nucleotides matching TRBD2. V trimming: 3 bases; J trimming: 10 bases; junction bases outside the gene matches: 2. The CDR3 totals 11 residues. The V gene's germline CDR1 is MNHEY and CDR2 SMNVEV (reference sequence). This chain's CDR3 is CASSFGGIQYF. In DNA form, the CDR3 reads TGTGCCAGCAGTTTCGGGGGGATCCAGTACTTC.

The rearrangement links TRBV25-1 to TRBJ2-5; D perhaps matches TRBD2 (5 bases). The V and J ends lost 2 bases and 5 bases respectively, with 9 bases between them. Germline values: CDR1 MGHDK, CDR2 SYGVNS. This CDR3 is built from 13 residues. The CDR3 sequence: CASSEPGEETQYF. Here the CDR3 DNA reads TGTGCCAGCAGTGAACCCGGGGAGGAGACCCAGTACTTC.

The chain is built from TRBV4-2 and TRBJ1-4, with 7 bases identical to TRBD1. Germline-derived CDR1 and CDR2 are LGHNA and YNFKEQ. The CDR3 extends over 16 amino acids. Trimming took 0 bases from V and 9 from J; bases not matched to a gene: 10. For the CDR3, the DNA is TGTGCCAGCAGCCAAGATCGAAGGGGGCGGGGACAAAAACTGTTTTTT. This translates into CASSQDRRGRGQKLFF.

The rearrangement uses TRBV29-1 and TRBJ1-2; the match to TRBD1 covers 11 bases. Per the germline V gene, CDR1 is SQVTM and CDR2 is ANQGSEA. The CDR3 spans 17 residues. The V segment lost 1 base and the J segment 4 bases; nucleotides outside the gene matches: 11. This CDR3 reads CSVEVFRKGQGVYGYTF. The CDR3 DNA sequence: TGCAGCGTTGAAGTATTTAGGAAGGGACAGGGGGTCTATGGCTACACCTTC. Using reference TRBV29-1 and TRBJ1-2 for the parts outside the CDR3, the full variable domain is SAVISQKPSRDICQRGTSLTIQCQVDSQVTMMFWYRQQPGQSLTLIATANQGSEATYESGFVIDKFPISRPNLTFSTLTVSNMSPEDSSIYLCSVEVFRKGQGVYGYTFGSGTRLTVV.

This clone was detected only once. The chain joins TRBV27 to TRBJ2-7; possible D gene TRBD1, 5 bases. CDR3 length: 14 amino acids. Germline V lookup: CDR1 MNHEY, CDR2 SMNVEV (reference sequence). V shed 5 bases and J shed 1 base, with 12 bases lying between them. The CDR3, as DNA: TGTGCCAGCAGTCTGACAGCTGCATCCTACGAGCAGTACTTC. Translating it yields CASSLTAASYEQYF.

V gene TRBV7-2 combines with J gene TRBJ1-2, with D uncertain. The V end was cut by 1 base, the J end by 2 bases, with 8 bases between. Germline CDR1 is SGHTA and CDR2 is FQGNSA. This CDR3 is 14 amino acids long. The CDR3 coding sequence is TGTGCCAGCAGCTTAGGGGCAAGAAACTATGGCTACACCTTC. Translated: CASSLGARNYGYTF.

The chain joins TRBV5-1 to TRBJ1-4; weak D call: TRBD1 (6 bases). This CDR3 comprises 14 residues. V was clipped by 7 bases and J by 0 bases, with 10 bases between them. The germline V gene encodes CDR1 SGHRS and CDR2 YFSETQ. The CDR3 reads CASRDTPTNEKLFF. The CDR3 nucleotides are TGCGCCAGCCGGGACACTCCAACTAATGAAAAACTGTTTTTT.

CDR3 protein: CASSWTALRETQYF. CDR3 nucleotides: TGTGCCAGCAGTTGGACAGCCCTAAGGGAGACCCAGTACTTC. The chain carries TRBV2 and TRBJ2-5; weak D call: TRBD1 (6 bases). CDR3 length: 14 amino acids. V was shortened by 5 bases and J by 5 bases, with 15 bases between the two germline ends. Germline V gene sequence: CDR1 SNHLY, CDR2 FYNNEI.

V is TRBV4-3 and J is TRBJ2-5; 10 positions match TRBD2. CDR1 is LGHNA, CDR2 YSLEER, per germline. CDR3 length equals 16 residues. V gave up 1 base and J gave up 5 bases; unmatched junction bases: 7. CDR3 DNA sequence: TGCGCCAGCAGCCAAGCCCCCCAAGCGGGGGGGGAGACCCAGTACTTC. This translates into CASSQAPQAGGETQYF.

V is TRBV6-5 and J is TRBJ1-1; 11 nucleotides agree with TRBD1. The length of the CDR3 is 15 residues. Germline V gene sequence: CDR1 MNHEY, CDR2 SVGAGI. Losses at the gene ends were 6 bases for V and 5 bases for J; bases not matched to a gene: 8. The CDR3 region has the DNA TGTGCCAGCAGGCCGGGACAGGGGGAGAGGACTGAAGCTTTCTTT. This sequence encodes CASRPGQGERTEAFF.

The chain has TRBV6-2 or TRBV6-3 and TRBJ2-7; a possible D gene is TRBD2 (6 bases). The CDR3 sequence is 15 residues long. The V end lost 4 bases, the J end lost 4 bases, and 17 bases lay between the germline ends. CDR1 and CDR2 (germline): MNHEY, SVGEGT. The CDR3 loop is CASSFFLGGKYEQYF. The CDR3 coding sequence is TGTGCCAGCAGTTTTTTCCTCGGAGGGAAATACGAGCAGTACTTC.

The gene calls are TRBV14 and TRBJ2-1; TRBD1 matches 9 bases. The CDR3 consists of 14 residues. The germline V gene has CDR1 SGHDN and CDR2 FVKESK. J was trimmed by 8 bases and V by 6 bases; bases with no gene match: 8. The CDR3 DNA follows: TGTGCCAGCAGTCGAACAGGGGGCCGCGATGAGCAGTTCTTC. Amino acid sequence: CASSRTGGRDEQFF.

This chain connects TRBV5-1 to TRBJ1-2, with 9 bases identical to TRBD1. Looked up from germline, CDR1 is SGHRS and CDR2 is YFSETQ. The CDR3 consists of 18 residues. V dropped 1 base and J dropped 5; count of bases not matched to a gene: 15. CDR3 bases: TGCGCCAGCAGCTTGCTGAGTCGGTATCCGACAGGGGGGTATGGCTACACCTTC. Amino acid sequence: CASSLLSRYPTGGYGYTF.

The chain links TRBV15 to TRBJ2-1; D is ambiguous. V gave up 5 bases and J gave up 3 bases, with 17 bases separating them. The CDR3 sequence is 16 residues long. Germline-derived CDR1 and CDR2 are LNHNV and YYDKDF (reference sequence). CDR3 residues: CATSDTQRALYNEQFF. In DNA, the CDR3 is TGTGCCACCAGCGATACCCAGCGTGCCCTCTACAATGAGCAGTTCTTC.

This clone has more than one count but fewer than ten. The rearrangement uses TRBV7-2 and TRBJ2-5; D might be TRBD2 (6 bases). There are 16 residues in the CDR3. With 6 bases removed from V and 1 base from J, the gap between germline ends came to 18 bases. Germline V CDR1 and CDR2: SGHTA, FQGNSA. The CDR3 loop reads CASRLRGGAFQETQYF. CDR3 nucleotides: TGTGCCAGCAGGTTGCGGGGCGGGGCCTTCCAAGAGACCCAGTACTTC. The full variable domain, in which reference TRBV7-2 and TRBJ2-5 provide the parts outside the CDR3, is GAGVSQSPSNKVTEKGKDVELRCDPISGHTALYWYRQSLGQGLEFLIYFQGNSAPDKSGLPSDRFSAERTGGSVSTLTIQRTQQEDSAVYLCASRLRGGAFQETQYFGPGTRLLVL.

The chain combines TRBV6-5 with TRBJ1-4; TRBD1 agrees at 7 bases. The CDR3 covers 15 residues. Germline V gives CDR1 MNHEY, CDR2 SVGAGI. V gave up 7 bases and J gave up 2 bases; unmatched junction bases: 7. For the CDR3, the DNA is TGTGCCAGCAAACAGGGGTCTTTGACTAATGAAAAACTGTTTTTT. The encoded protein is CASKQGSLTNEKLFF.

Only a few counts were recorded for this clone. This chain joins TRBV30 and TRBJ1-6; 10 nucleotides line up with TRBD1. CDR1 is GTSNPN and CDR2 is SVGIG in the germline V gene (reference sequence). This CDR3 has 17 amino acids. V was pared by 2 bases and J by 0 bases, with 4 bases of the junction left unmatched. DNA for the CDR3: TGTGCCTGGAGTAGGGACAGGGGAAGCTCCTATAATTCACCCCTCCACTTT. Translation gives CAWSRDRGSSYNSPLHF.

The V gene is TRBV6-2 or TRBV6-3, the J gene TRBJ2-7; D unresolved. Between the trimmed V and J ends, which lost 2 bases and 1 base, there was a span of 12 bases. Germline V gene data show CDR1 as MNHEY and CDR2 as SVGEGT. The CDR3 consists of 15 residues. The CDR3 protein is CASSYHSGASYEQYF. CDR3 nucleotides: TGTGCCAGCAGTTACCATTCTGGAGCATCCTACGAGCAGTACTTC.

The chain has TRBV7-2 and TRBJ1-2, with TRBD1 matching 7 bases. Trimming at V came to 5 bases and at J to 4 bases, leaving 7 bases not matched to a gene. Germline V gives CDR1 SGHTA, CDR2 FQGNSA. This CDR3 region has 14 residues. DNA for the CDR3: TGTGCCAGCAGCACGACAGGGTACAGCTATGGCTACACCTTC. Encoded protein: CASSTTGYSYGYTF.

This clone has just one count. The V gene is TRBV5-1, the J gene TRBJ2-6; 7 nucleotides line up with TRBD1. The V gene end was trimmed by 3 bases and the J gene end by 0 bases; junction bases not matched to a gene: 6. This CDR3 is built from 17 residues. Germline lookup yields CDR1 SGHRS and CDR2 YFSETQ. The CDR3 spells CASSYGTVNSGANVLTF. As DNA, the CDR3 is TGCGCCAGCAGCTACGGGACAGTAAACTCTGGGGCCAACGTCCTGACTTTC.

The chain links TRBV6-6 to TRBJ2-3; 8 bases agree with TRBD2. The length of the CDR3 is 15 residues. Germline V gene lookup returns CDR1 MNHNY and CDR2 SVGAGI (reference sequence). The V gene end was trimmed by 2 bases and the J gene end by 8 bases; junction bases not matched to a gene: 9. CDR3 loop: CASSYPGGGLLTQYF. Written as DNA, the CDR3 is TGTGCCAGCAGTTACCCGGGCGGGGGGCTCCTTACGCAGTATTTT.

Only a few counts were recorded for this clone. The V gene is TRBV5-1, the J gene TRBJ1-2; TRBD1 is a possible D gene (6 bases). The CDR3 length is 15 residues. The germline V gene has CDR1 SGHRS and CDR2 YFSETQ. With 3 bases removed from V and 3 bases from J, the gap between germline ends came to 15 bases. The CDR3 loop reads CASSYGGEGDYGYTF. The CDR3 DNA is TGCGCCAGCAGCTACGGAGGGGAGGGGGACTATGGCTACACCTTC.